A single sample is the source of the 26 T cell receptor beta chains below, sequenced in a study of cytomegalovirus exposure and HLA in healthy donors. The PCR made use of 60 Vbeta and 13 Jbeta primers. The table came from immunoSEQ multiplex PCR; TCRdb's copy has only in-frame clones and leaves some out. The data contain about 180,000 clones, 76% of them seen just once; the ten biggest clones take up roughly 1.6%. Sequencing input: PBMCs. Every receptor here comes from a man aged 18 to 30 in good health and CMV-seronegative.

The chain links TRBV28 to TRBJ2-7; 11 nucleotides agree with TRBD1. The CDR3 has 18 amino acids. Germline V gene data show CDR1 as MDHEN and CDR2 as SYDVKM. With 2 bases clipped from V and 3 bases from J, the junction kept 12 bases outside the gene matches. The CDR3 DNA follows: TGTGCCAGCAGTTTACGGATCGGACCCGGGACAGGGGGCTACGAGCAGTACTTC. The encoded protein is CASSLRIGPGTGGYEQYF.

V usage is TRBV19 and J usage is TRBJ2-2, with 9 bases matching TRBD2. The J segment lost 5 bases and the V segment lost 6 bases, leaving 4 bases of the junction unmatched. Germline V lookup: CDR1 LNHDA, CDR2 SQIVND (reference sequence). CDR3 length equals 14 residues. CDR3: CASRMLAGTGELFF. The CDR3 DNA sequence: TGTGCCAGTAGGATGCTAGCGGGAACCGGGGAGCTGTTTTTT.

This chain links TRBV14 with TRBJ1-5, with 8 nucleotides matching TRBD1. V shed 1 base and J 6 bases; nucleotides not matched to a gene: 5. The CDR3 is 15 amino acids. Per the germline V gene, CDR1 is SGHDN and CDR2 is FVKESK. The CDR3 protein is CASSQGGTGGQPQHF. The CDR3 DNA sequence: TGTGCCAGCAGCCAAGGGGGGACAGGAGGTCAGCCCCAGCATTTT. The variable domain in full, completed from reference TRBV14 and TRBJ1-5, reads EAGVTQFPSHSVIEKGQTVTLRCDPISGHDNLYWYRRVMGKEIKFLLHFVKESKQDESGMPNNRFLAERTGGTYSTLKVQPAELEDSGVYFCASSQGGTGGQPQHFGDGTRLSIL.

V is TRBV5-4 and J is TRBJ1-1; TRBD1 might be the D (6 bases). The length of the CDR3 is 15 residues. V was cut by 5 bases and J by 4 bases, with 18 bases left in between. Germline V gene lookup returns CDR1 SGHNT and CDR2 YYREEE (reference sequence). The CDR3 nucleotides are TGTGCCAGCAGTCCCGGCGGGAGGGGGGCCACTGAAGCTTTCTTT. Translated: CASSPGGRGATEAFF. Combining the CDR3 with reference TRBV5-4 and TRBJ1-1 gives the whole variable domain ETGVTQSPTHLIKTRGQQVTLRCSSQSGHNTVSWYQQALGQGPQFIFQYYREEENGRGNFPPRFSGLQFPNYSSELNVNALELDDSALYLCASSPGGRGATEAFFGQGTRLTVV.

In the case of this clone: One end of the junction fails to match germline, which may point to a read error. Distinct nucleotide sequences in the sample also encode this CDR3. The V and J genes are TRBV6-5 and TRBJ2-7, with 7 bases identical to TRBD2. CDR1 MNHEY and CDR2 SVGAGI come from the germline V gene. The CDR3 consists of 15 residues. CDR3 bases: TGTGCCAGCAGTGGGGGGGGGAGGGACCCCTATGAGCAGTACTTC. Translation gives CASSGGGRDPYEQYF.

The chain combines TRBV4-1 with TRBJ1-6; possibly TRBD1 for D (5 bases). V lost 0 bases, J lost 0 bases, and 15 bases lay in between. The CDR3 runs to 19 residues. CDR1 and CDR2 from the germline V gene are MGHRA and YSYEKL. The CDR3 nucleotides are TGCGCCAGCAGCCAAGAATGGAAAACAGGCAGCTCCTATAATTCACCCCTCCACTTT. It codes for CASSQEWKTGSSYNSPLHF.

The V call is TRBV18, the J call TRBJ1-5; D remains ambiguous. The V gene lost 6 bases and the J gene lost 4 bases, with 7 bases spanning the gap. CDR3 size: 12 residues. The germline V gene encodes CDR1 KGHSH and CDR2 LQKENI. The CDR3 region has the DNA TGTGCCAGCTCGGCCTCAAATCAGCCCCAGCATTTT. Translated, it gives CASSASNQPQHF.

The chain couples TRBV4-1 to TRBJ2-7; no definite D call. Germline V gene data show CDR1 as MGHRA and CDR2 as YSYEKL. CDR3 size: 14 residues. Trimming took off 0 bases at V and 1 base at J, with 7 bases between the two ends. CDR3 nucleotides: TGCGCCAGCAGCCAAGAGGTCGGGTCCTACGAGCAGTACTTC. It translates to CASSQEVGSYEQYF.

The V gene is TRBV2, the J gene TRBJ1-1; D may be TRBD1 (5 bases). The CDR3 sequence is 14 residues long. Germline V gene data show CDR1 as SNHLY and CDR2 as FYNNEI. Trimming pared 6 bases from V and 5 bases from J, leaving 16 bases between. CDR3 residues: CASRVTGGRTEAFF. The CDR3 nucleotides read TGTGCCAGCAGGGTAACGGGGGGGAGGACTGAAGCTTTCTTT.

J is TRBJ1-1 and V is TRBV30; D might be TRBD1 (6 bases). Germline lookup yields CDR1 GTSNPN and CDR2 SVGIG (reference sequence). V was shortened by 5 bases and J by 7 bases, with 17 bases between the two germline ends. The CDR3 contains 13 residues. The CDR3: CAWGRTGRGEAFF. The DNA for the CDR3 is TGTGCCTGGGGGCGAACAGGGAGGGGTGAAGCTTTCTTT.

The CDR3 loop reads CASSHGLALEQYF. CDR3 nucleotides: TGTGCCAGCAGCCACGGACTAGCCTTGGAGCAGTACTTC. J is TRBJ2-7 and V is TRBV27; the match to TRBD2 covers 8 bases. Looked up from germline, CDR1 is MNHEY and CDR2 is SMNVEV (reference sequence). The CDR3 is 13 amino acids. The trim removed 6 bases at V and 7 bases at J, leaving 8 bases unmatched.

J is TRBJ1-5 and V is TRBV2, with a tentative D call TRBD1 (5 bases). The ends were cut back, 6 bases at V and 0 bases at J, with 9 bases in the middle. The germline V gene encodes CDR1 SNHLY and CDR2 FYNNEI. The CDR3 runs to 14 residues. CDR3 nucleotides: TGTGCCAGCAGAGACAGTAATAGCAATCAGCCCCAGCATTTT. It yields the protein CASRDSNSNQPQHF.

This chain connects TRBV29-1 to TRBJ2-5, with D possibly matching TRBD1 (6 bases). V shed 6 bases and J shed 1 base, with 15 bases lying between them. Germline V CDR1 and CDR2: SQVTM, ANQGSEA. The CDR3 is 14 amino acids. CDR3 sequence reads: CSVRWTVAQETQYF. CDR3 DNA: TGCAGCGTGCGCTGGACAGTGGCCCAAGAGACCCAGTACTTC.

J is TRBJ2-7 and V is TRBV15, with D tentatively TRBD2 (6 bases). This CDR3 spans 14 amino acids. Trimming cost V 5 bases and J 6 bases, with 17 bases left between them. CDR1 is LNHNV, CDR2 YYDKDF, per germline (reference sequence). The CDR3 loop reads CATSASTSPAEQYF. DNA for the CDR3: TGTGCCACCAGCGCGTCCACTAGCCCTGCCGAGCAGTACTTC. The full variable domain, its missing parts supplied by reference TRBV15 and TRBJ2-7, is DAMVIQNPRYQVTQFGKPVTLSCSQTLNHNVMYWYQQKSSQAPKLLFHYYDKDFNNEADTPDNFQSRRPNTSFCFLDIRSPGLGDTAMYLCATSASTSPAEQYFGPGTRLTVT.

The CDR3 loop is CASSFGASGGARTQYF. The DNA for the CDR3 is TGTGCCAGCAGCTTTGGTGCTAGCGGGGGGGCCCGTACGCAGTATTTT. This chain uses TRBV11-1 with TRBJ2-3; 12 nucleotides align to TRBD2. This CDR3 contains 16 residues. Per germline, CDR1 SGHAT and CDR2 FQDESV (reference sequence). The ends lost 3 bases at V and 8 bases at J; junction bases unmatched: 9.

The chain carries TRBV9 and TRBJ2-7; 8 bases line up with TRBD1. The germline CDR1 and CDR2 sequences are SGDLS and YYNGEE. The CDR3 extends over 12 amino acids. The junction had 2 bases not matched to a gene; V was cut back by 3 bases and J by 6 bases. The CDR3 loop reads CASSGTGGEQYF. CDR3 coding DNA: TGTGCCAGCAGCGGAACAGGGGGCGAGCAGTACTTC.

The CDR3 loop is CSGQGFGEKLFF. The CDR3 DNA sequence: TGCAGCGGACAGGGTTTCGGTGAAAAACTGTTTTTT. V gene TRBV29-1 combines with J gene TRBJ1-4; 7 bases are a match to TRBD1. Germline V lookup: CDR1 SQVTM, CDR2 ANQGSEA. This CDR3 is built from 12 residues. Trimming took 7 bases from V and 7 from J; bases not matched to a gene: 6.

The chain links TRBV7-9 to TRBJ1-1; 7 nucleotides agree with TRBD1. In germline, CDR1 is SEHNR, CDR2 FQNEAQ (reference sequence). The CDR3 consists of 15 residues. The V segment lost 1 base and the J segment 1 base; nucleotides outside the gene matches: 3. The CDR3 region has the DNA TGTGCCAGCAGCTTAGGGCAGGGGGAGAACACTGAAGCTTTCTTT. Protein: CASSLGQGENTEAFF.

The chain uses TRBV7-6 and TRBJ2-7, with 11 bases aligning to TRBD1. Germline trimming cut 5 bases from V and 2 bases from J; bases unmatched to any gene: 2. Germline CDR1 reads SGHVS; CDR2 reads FNYEAQ. The CDR3 has 14 residues. The CDR3 loop reads CASSKGQGAYEQYF. In nucleotides, the CDR3 is TGTGCCAGCAGCAAGGGACAGGGGGCCTACGAGCAGTACTTC.

The gene calls are TRBV2 and TRBJ2-5; a possible D gene is TRBD2 (6 bases). CDR1 and CDR2 from the germline V gene are SNHLY and FYNNEI. V lost 8 bases to trimming and J lost 3 bases, with 19 bases between them. The CDR3 consists of 15 residues. The chain's CDR3 is CASQGLWAGEETQYF. CDR3 bases: TGTGCCAGCCAGGGACTCTGGGCAGGTGAAGAGACCCAGTACTTC.

This clone appeared once. CDR3 sequence reads: CASSPNGGMWGTEAFF. Here the CDR3 DNA reads TGTGCCAGCTCACCGAACGGGGGGATGTGGGGCACTGAAGCTTTCTTT. The chain uses TRBV18 and TRBJ1-1; perhaps TRBD1 as D (5 bases). CDR3 length equals 16 residues. The germline V gene has CDR1 KGHSH and CDR2 LQKENI. The V end lost 3 bases, the J end lost 4 bases, and 18 bases lay between the germline ends.

In nucleotides, the CDR3 is TGCGCCAGCAGCCGGGCACTAGCGGGCTCGAGCTCCTACAATGAGCAGTTCTTC. Translation gives CASSRALAGSSSYNEQFF. This chain connects TRBV4-1 to TRBJ2-1; 9 positions agree with TRBD2. The length of the CDR3 is 18 residues. Germline assignment: CDR1 MGHRA and CDR2 YSYEKL. With V trimmed by 4 bases and J by 0 bases, 10 bases remained unmatched.

To note about this clone: One junction end disagrees with the germline gene, perhaps due to a read error. V usage is TRBV5-8 and J usage is TRBJ1-4; 10 bases fit TRBD1. The CDR3 has 14 amino acids. Germline CDR1 is SGHTS and CDR2 is YDEGEE. CDR3 sequence reads: CASSLGQGNEKLFF. The CDR3 nucleotides read TGTGCCAGCAGTTTGGGACAGGGGAATGAAAAACTGTTTTTT.

The rearrangement links TRBV7-9 to TRBJ1-2; 8 nucleotides line up with TRBD1. This CDR3 spans 15 amino acids. V lost 1 base to trimming and J lost 2 bases; unmatched junction nucleotides: 3. Germline assignment: CDR1 SEHNR and CDR2 FQNEAQ (reference sequence). In DNA, the CDR3 is TGTGCCAGCAGCTTAGGTACAGGGGGGAACTATGGCTACACCTTC. Translating gives CASSLGTGGNYGYTF.

J is TRBJ1-5 and V is TRBV10-3; no clear D gene. Trimming stripped 11 bases from V and 8 bases from J, with 7 bases between. The CDR3 totals 9 residues. CDR1 is ENHRY and CDR2 is SYGVKD in the germline V gene. This chain's CDR3 is CADKEPQHF. As DNA, the CDR3 is TGTGCCGACAAGGAGCCCCAGCATTTT.

V and J are TRBV7-3 and TRBJ2-3, with 14 positions matching TRBD2. The CDR3 extends over 17 amino acids. Per the germline V gene, CDR1 is SGHTA and CDR2 is FQGTGA. With V trimmed by 5 bases and J by 0 bases, 4 bases remained unmatched. The CDR3 DNA follows: TGTGCCAGCAGCCCGAGACTAGCGGGGGGGAGCACAGATACGCAGTATTTT. Its translation: CASSPRLAGGSTDTQYF.